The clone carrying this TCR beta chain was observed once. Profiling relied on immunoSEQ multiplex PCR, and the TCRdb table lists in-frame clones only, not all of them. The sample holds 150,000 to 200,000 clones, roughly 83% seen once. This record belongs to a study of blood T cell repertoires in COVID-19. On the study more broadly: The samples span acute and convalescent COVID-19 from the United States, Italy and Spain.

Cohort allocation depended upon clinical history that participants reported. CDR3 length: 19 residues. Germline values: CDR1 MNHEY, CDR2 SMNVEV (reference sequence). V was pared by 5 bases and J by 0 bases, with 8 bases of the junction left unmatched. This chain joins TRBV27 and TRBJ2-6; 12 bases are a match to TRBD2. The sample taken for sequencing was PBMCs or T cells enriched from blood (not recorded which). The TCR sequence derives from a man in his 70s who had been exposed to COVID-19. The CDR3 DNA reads TGTGCCAGCAGTCTGGTAGTGGGACTAGCGGGCTCTGGGGCCAACGTCCTGACTTTC. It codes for CASSLVVGLAGSGANVLTF.